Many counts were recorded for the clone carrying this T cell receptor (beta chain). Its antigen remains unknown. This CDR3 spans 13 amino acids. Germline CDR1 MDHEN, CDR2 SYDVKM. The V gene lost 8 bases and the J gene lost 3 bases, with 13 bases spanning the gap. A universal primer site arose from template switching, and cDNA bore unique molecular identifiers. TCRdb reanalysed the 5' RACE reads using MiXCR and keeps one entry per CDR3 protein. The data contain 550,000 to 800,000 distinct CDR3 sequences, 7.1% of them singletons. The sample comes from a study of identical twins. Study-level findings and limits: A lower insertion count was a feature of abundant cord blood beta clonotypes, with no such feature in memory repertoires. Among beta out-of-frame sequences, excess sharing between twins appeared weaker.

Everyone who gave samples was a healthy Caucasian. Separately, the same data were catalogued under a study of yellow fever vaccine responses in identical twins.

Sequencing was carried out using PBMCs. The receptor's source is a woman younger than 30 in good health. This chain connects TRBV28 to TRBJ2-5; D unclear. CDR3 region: CASVFGIEETQYF. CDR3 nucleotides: TGTGCCAGCGTATTTGGCATCGAAGAGACCCAGTACTTC.